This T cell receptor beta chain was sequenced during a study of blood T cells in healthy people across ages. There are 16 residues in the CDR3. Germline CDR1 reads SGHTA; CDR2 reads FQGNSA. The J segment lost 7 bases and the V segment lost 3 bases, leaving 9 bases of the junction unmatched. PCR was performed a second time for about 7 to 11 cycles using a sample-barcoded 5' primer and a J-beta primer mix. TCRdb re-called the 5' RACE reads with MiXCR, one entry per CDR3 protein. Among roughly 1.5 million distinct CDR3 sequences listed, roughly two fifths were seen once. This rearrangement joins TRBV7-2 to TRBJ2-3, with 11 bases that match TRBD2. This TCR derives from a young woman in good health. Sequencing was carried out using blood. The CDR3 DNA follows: TGTGCCAGCAGCTTCACTAGCGGGGGCGGACTTCATACGCAGTATTTT. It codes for CASSFTSGGGLHTQYF.